Many counts were recorded for the clone carrying this T cell receptor (beta chain). Antigen specificity is unknown. V shed 3 bases and J shed 1 base, with 11 bases lying between them. There are 15 residues in the CDR3. Germline V lookup: CDR1 SGHAT, CDR2 FQNNGV. This entry comes from a study of T cells in Graves' hyperthyroidism and ophthalmopathy. Amplification of TCR beta CDR3 regions was performed using RNA transcripts as template. With the HTBI primer set, the TCR CDR3 went through a first round of RT-PCR. TCRdb re-derived calls from the multiplex PCR reads in MiXCR, one entry per CDR3 protein. The sample lists under 400,000 distinct CDR3 sequences; approximately 25% were seen once. Study observations and caveats: Prediction of ophthalmopathy progression came a median 6.5 months pre-onset.

This TCR was recovered from a man aged 50-59 years with Graves' hyperthyroidism. Sequences were obtained from blood. The chain uses TRBV11-2 and TRBJ2-3; D unclear. The CDR3 sequence: CASSLTPSGTDTQYF. The CDR3 nucleotides read TGTGCCAGCAGCTTGACTCCTTCGGGCACAGATACGCAGTATTTT.